This TCR beta chain was documented in a study of beta chain features in type 1 diabetes. Of the isolated RNA, all was reverse transcribed, and so the sequenced material was expressed TCRB transcripts. Roughly 3.6 million reads per sample were averaged for naive, central memory and regulatory samples. Using immunoSEQ multiplex PCR, the repertoire was profiled, and TCRdb retains in-frame clones only, with some absent. The sample consists of 130,000 or so clones, about 9.1% of them appearing once. Germline values: CDR1 ENHRY, CDR2 SYGVKD. With V trimmed by 2 bases and J by 6 bases, 6 bases remained unmatched. The CDR3 consists of 15 residues. General study points: In all four CD4+ subsets, TCRB CDR3 length was significantly, moderately reduced in type 1 diabetes. Patients' naive, central memory and regulatory TCRB repertoires appeared more alike than those of healthy donors.

Concerning this clone: Its antigen is not known.

What was sequenced was central memory CD4+ T cells from blood. The rearrangement links TRBV10-3 to TRBJ2-3, with 9 bases that match TRBD1. The source is a woman aged 40 to 49 in good health. The chain's CDR3 is CAISEGTGGLDTQYF. For the CDR3, the DNA is TGTGCCATCAGTGAGGGAACAGGGGGCCTGGATACGCAGTATTTT.